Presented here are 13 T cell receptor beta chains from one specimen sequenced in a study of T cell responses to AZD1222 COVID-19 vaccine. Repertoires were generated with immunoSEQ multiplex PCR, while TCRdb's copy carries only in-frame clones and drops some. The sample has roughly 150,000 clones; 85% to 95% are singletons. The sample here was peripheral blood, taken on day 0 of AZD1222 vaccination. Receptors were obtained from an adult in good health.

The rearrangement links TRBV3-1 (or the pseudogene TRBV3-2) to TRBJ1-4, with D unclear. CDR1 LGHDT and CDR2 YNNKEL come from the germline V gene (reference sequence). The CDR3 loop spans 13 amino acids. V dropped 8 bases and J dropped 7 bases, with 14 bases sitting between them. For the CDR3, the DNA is TGTGCCAGCCGTCCTTTCCGTGGTGAAAAACTGTTTTTT. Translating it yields CASRPFRGEKLFF.

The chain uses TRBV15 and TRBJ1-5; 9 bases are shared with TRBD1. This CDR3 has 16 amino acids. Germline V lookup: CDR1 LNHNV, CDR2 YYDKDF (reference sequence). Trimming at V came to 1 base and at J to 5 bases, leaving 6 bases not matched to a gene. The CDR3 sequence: CATSRGDRVGDQPQHF. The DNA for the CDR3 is TGTGCCACCAGCAGAGGGGACAGGGTGGGAGATCAGCCCCAGCATTTT.

CDR3 in amino acids: CAISDEAGPSPYSNQPQHF. For the CDR3, the DNA is TGTGCCATCAGTGATGAGGCAGGGCCTTCCCCCTATAGCAATCAGCCCCAGCATTTT. The chain employs TRBV10-3 and TRBJ1-5; TRBD1 is a possible D gene (5 bases). In germline, CDR1 is ENHRY, CDR2 SYGVKD. The CDR3 has 19 residues. The germline V and J ends were trimmed by 3 bases and 0 bases, with 21 bases remaining between them.

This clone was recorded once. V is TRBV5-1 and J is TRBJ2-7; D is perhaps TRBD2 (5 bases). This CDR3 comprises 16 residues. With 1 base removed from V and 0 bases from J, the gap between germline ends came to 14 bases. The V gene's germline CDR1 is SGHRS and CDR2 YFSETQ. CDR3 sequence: CASSLIPGSYSYEQYF. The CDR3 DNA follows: TGCGCCAGCAGCTTGATCCCGGGATCCTACTCCTACGAGCAGTACTTC.

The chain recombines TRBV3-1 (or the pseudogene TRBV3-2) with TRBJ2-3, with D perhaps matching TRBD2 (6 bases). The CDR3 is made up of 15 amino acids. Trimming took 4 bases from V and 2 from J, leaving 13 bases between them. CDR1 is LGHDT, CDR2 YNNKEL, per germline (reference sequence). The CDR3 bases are TGTGCCAGCAGCCCGATGGGGGGAAACACAGATACGCAGTATTTT. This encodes CASSPMGGNTDTQYF.

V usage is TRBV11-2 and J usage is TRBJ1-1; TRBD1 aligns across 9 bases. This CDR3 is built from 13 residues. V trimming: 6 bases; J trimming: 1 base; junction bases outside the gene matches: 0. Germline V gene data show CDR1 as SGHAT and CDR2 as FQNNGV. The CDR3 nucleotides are TGTGCCAGCAGGGGACAGGGGAACACTGAAGCTTTCTTT. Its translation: CASRGQGNTEAFF.

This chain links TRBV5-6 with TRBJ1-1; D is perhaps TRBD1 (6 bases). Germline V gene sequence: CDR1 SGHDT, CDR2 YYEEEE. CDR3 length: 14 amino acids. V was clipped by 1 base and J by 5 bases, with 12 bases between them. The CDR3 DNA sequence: TGTGCCAGCAGCTTGTGGGGGGCAAGGACTGAAGCTTTCTTT. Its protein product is CASSLWGARTEAFF.

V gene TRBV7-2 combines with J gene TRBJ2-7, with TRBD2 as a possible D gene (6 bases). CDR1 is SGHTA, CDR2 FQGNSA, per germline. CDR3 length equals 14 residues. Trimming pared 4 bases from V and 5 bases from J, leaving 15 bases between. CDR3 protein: CASSSGLVADEQYF. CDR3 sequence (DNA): TGTGCCAGCAGCTCGGGACTGGTAGCTGACGAGCAGTACTTC.

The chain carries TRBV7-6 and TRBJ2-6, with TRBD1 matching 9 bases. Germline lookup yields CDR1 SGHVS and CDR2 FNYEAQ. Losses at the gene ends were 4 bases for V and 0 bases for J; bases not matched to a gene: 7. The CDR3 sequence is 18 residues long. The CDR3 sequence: CASSSPWTGDSGANVLTF. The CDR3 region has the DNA TGTGCCAGCAGCTCGCCCTGGACAGGGGACTCTGGGGCCAACGTCCTGACTTTC.

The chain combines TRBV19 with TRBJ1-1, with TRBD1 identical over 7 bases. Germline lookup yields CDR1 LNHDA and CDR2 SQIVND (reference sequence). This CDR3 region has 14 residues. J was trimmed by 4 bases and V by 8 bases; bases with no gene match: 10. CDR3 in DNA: TGTGCCAGTTCTATGAGGGGGCTCGGCACTGAAGCTTTCTTT. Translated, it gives CASSMRGLGTEAFF.

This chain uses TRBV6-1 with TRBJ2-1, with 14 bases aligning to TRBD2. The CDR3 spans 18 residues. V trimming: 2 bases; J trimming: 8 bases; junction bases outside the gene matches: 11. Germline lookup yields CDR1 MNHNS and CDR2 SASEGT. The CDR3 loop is CASSEYGTSGGPFDEQFF. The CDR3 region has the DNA TGTGCCAGCAGTGAATACGGGACTAGCGGGGGCCCCTTTGATGAGCAGTTCTTC.

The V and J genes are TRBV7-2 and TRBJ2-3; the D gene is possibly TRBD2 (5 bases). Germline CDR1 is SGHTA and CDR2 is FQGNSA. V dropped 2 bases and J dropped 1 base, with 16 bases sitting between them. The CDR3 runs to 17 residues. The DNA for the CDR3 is TGTGCCAGCAGCTTAATGAGGACGGGAACCGGCACAGATACGCAGTATTTT. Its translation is CASSLMRTGTGTDTQYF. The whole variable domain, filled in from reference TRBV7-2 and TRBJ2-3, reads GAGVSQSPSNKVTEKGKDVELRCDPISGHTALYWYRQSLGQGLEFLIYFQGNSAPDKSGLPSDRFSAERTGGSVSTLTIQRTQQEDSAVYLCASSLMRTGTGTDTQYFGPGTRLTVL.

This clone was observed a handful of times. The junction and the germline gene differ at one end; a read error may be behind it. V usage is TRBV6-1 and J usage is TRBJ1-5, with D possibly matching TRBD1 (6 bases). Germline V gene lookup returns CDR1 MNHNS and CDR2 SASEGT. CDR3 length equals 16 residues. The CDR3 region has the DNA TGTGCCAGCAGTGAAGCGGTGACAGGTAGCCATCAGCCCCAGCATTTT. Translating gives CASSEAVTGSHQPQHF.